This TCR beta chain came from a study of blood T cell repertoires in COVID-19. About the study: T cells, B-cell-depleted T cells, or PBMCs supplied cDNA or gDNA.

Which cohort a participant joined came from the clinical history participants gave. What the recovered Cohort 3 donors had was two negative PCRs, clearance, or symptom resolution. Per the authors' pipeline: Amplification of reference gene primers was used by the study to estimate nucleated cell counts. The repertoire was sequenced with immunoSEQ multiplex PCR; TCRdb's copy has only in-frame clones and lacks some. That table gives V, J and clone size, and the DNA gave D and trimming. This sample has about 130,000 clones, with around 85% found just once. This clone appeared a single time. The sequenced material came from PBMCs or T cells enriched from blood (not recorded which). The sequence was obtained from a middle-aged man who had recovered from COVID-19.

The CDR3 sequence: CSVGRGEETQYF. DNA of the CDR3: TGCAGCGTCGGCCGCGGGGAAGAGACCCAGTACTTC. V gene TRBV29-1 combines with J gene TRBJ2-5; D perhaps matches TRBD2 (6 bases). The CDR3 sequence is 12 residues long. The V gene lost 6 bases and the J gene lost 3 bases, with 11 bases spanning the gap. CDR1 is SQVTM, CDR2 ANQGSEA, per germline. The full variable domain, with the rest looked up from reference TRBV29-1 and TRBJ2-5, is SAVISQKPSRDICQRGTSLTIQCQVDSQVTMMFWYRQQPGQSLTLIATANQGSEATYESGFVIDKFPISRPNLTFSTLTVSNMSPEDSSIYLCSVGRGEETQYFGPGTRLLVL.